The entry below describes one T cell receptor beta chain. V shed 3 bases and J shed 1 base, with 6 bases lying between them. The CDR3 is 13 residues long. These data belong to a study of blood T cell repertoires in COVID-19. Study as a whole: The study drew acute and convalescent COVID-19 samples from the United States, Italy and Spain. In each case, the material was cDNA or gDNA derived from T cells, B-cell-depleted T cells, or PBMCs.

In the authors' methods: Amplification of reference gene primers was used by the study to estimate nucleated cell counts. Sequenced by immunoSEQ multiplex PCR; TCRdb stores in-frame clones only, minus some. For V, J and clone size, that table is used; D and trimming come from the DNA. This table has about half a million clones, 80% to 90% appearing once. The sample was peripheral blood. The receptor was derived from a human donor in a cohort sampled during active COVID-19. The rearrangement joins TRBV12-3 or TRBV12-4 to TRBJ1-2; D not certain. CDR3 region: CASSFEINYGYTF. For the CDR3, the DNA is TGTGCCAGCAGTTTTGAGATTAACTATGGCTACACCTTC.